This T cell receptor beta chain was recorded in a study of beta chain features in type 1 diabetes. About the research overall: When patients were set against healthy donors, age, gender and cell yields were similar. Findings and limits, study-wide: Moderate yet significant TCRB CDR3 shortening was seen in Type 1 diabetes patients in all four CD4+ subsets.

Via CD45RO/CCR7/CD25/CD127/CD95/CD27, cells of the CD4+ naive, central memory, regulatory and stem cell-like memory subsets were sorted. Concerning this clone itself: Its antigen remains unidentified.

CDR3 length: 17 residues. Per germline, CDR1 SGHDT and CDR2 YYEEEE. V gave up 3 bases and J gave up 7 bases; unmatched junction bases: 19. What was sequenced were expressed TCRB transcripts, since all of the isolated RNA had been reverse transcribed. Generated by immunoSEQ multiplex PCR, the TCRdb table keeps only in-frame clones and is missing some. Of about 190,000 clones listed, approximately 7.8% are singletons. This chain joins TRBV5-6 and TRBJ2-7; 7 positions match TRBD2. This TCR derives from a woman aged 40 to 50 with type 1 diabetes. The specimen sequenced was central memory CD4+ T cells from blood. The CDR3: CASSSMRGGSLSGEQYF. The CDR3 DNA reads TGTGCCAGCAGCTCGATGAGGGGCGGGAGTTTGTCGGGAGAGCAGTACTTC.